The sequence of this T cell receptor (beta chain) was determined in a study of molecular identifiers for immune sequencing clone quantification. TCRdb ran MiXCR on the PCR reads and lists one entry per CDR3 protein. This sample yields about 23,000 distinct CDR3 sequences, of which roughly 17% are seen a single time; 0.9% to 1% belongs to the top ten. Unmatched junction bases numbered 6, after V lost 4 bases and J lost 4 bases. Germline assignment: CDR1 SGHRS and CDR2 YFSETQ. CDR3 length: 15 residues. The sequencing input was naive CD8+ T cells from blood, with Jurkat cell RNA spiked in. Subset described: FACS-sorted CD8+CD4-CCR7+CD45RA+ naive T cells. The receptor's source is a human donor in good health. Some libraries in this study had Jurkat cell RNA spiked in. J is TRBJ1-2 and V is TRBV5-1, with 11 bases identical to TRBD1. The CDR3 nucleotides read TGCGCCAGCAGCACCGGACAGGGGGCAGGCTATGGCTACACCTTC. Translating gives CASSTGQGAGYGYTF. Complete variable domain (other parts from reference TRBV5-1 and TRBJ1-2): KAGVTQTPRYLIKTRGQQVTLSCSPISGHRSVSWYQQTPGQGLQFLFEYFSETQRNKGNFPGRFSGRQFSNSRSEMNVSTLELGDSALYLCASSTGQGAGYGYTFGSGTRLTVV.